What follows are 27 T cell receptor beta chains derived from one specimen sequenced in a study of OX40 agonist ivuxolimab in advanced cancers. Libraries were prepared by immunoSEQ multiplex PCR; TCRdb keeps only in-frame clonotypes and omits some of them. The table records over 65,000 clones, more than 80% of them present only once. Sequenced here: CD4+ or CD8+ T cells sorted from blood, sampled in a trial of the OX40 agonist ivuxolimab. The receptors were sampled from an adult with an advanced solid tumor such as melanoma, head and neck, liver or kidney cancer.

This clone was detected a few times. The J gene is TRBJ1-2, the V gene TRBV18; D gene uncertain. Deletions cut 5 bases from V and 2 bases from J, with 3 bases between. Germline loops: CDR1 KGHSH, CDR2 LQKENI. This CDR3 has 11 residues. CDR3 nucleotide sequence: TGTGCCAGCTCAGGGAACTATGGCTACACCTTC. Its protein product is CASSGNYGYTF.

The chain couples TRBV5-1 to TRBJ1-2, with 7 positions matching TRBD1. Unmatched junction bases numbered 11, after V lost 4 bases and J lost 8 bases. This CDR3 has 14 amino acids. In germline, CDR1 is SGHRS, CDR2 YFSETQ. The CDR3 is CASSRTGPEEGYTF. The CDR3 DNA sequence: TGCGCCAGCAGCAGGACAGGCCCAGAGGAAGGCTACACCTTC.

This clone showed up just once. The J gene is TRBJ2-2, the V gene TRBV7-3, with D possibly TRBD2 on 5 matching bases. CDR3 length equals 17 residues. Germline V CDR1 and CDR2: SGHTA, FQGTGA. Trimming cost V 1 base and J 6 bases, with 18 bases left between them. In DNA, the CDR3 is TGTGCCAGCAGCTTAAAAAAGGACTCACAGTACGCCGGGGAGCTGTTTTTT. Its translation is CASSLKKDSQYAGELFF.

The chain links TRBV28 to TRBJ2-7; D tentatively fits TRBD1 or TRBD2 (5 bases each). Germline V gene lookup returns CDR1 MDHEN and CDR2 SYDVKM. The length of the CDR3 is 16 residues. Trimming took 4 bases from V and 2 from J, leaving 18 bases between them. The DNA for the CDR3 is TGTGCCAGCAGTTCGGCCCCGGGACGACCTCCCTACGAGCAGTACGTC. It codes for CASSSAPGRPPYEQYV.

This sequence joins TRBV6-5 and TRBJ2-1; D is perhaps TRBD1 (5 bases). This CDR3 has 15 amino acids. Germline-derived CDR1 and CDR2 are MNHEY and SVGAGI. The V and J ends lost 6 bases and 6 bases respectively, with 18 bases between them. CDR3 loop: CASSFRESSGNEQFF. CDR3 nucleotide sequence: TGTGCCAGCAGCTTCAGGGAATCGTCCGGCAATGAGCAGTTCTTC.

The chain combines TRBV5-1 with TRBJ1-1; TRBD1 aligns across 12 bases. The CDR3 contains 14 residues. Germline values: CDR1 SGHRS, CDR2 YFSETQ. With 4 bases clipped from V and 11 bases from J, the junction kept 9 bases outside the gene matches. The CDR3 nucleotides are TGCGCCAGCAGCGGAGGGACAGGGGGCATAGCGGCTTTCTTT. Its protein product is CASSGGTGGIAAFF.

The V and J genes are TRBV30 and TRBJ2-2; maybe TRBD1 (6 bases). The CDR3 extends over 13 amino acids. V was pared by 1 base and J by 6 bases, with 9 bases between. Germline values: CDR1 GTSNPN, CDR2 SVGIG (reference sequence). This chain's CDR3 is CAWSAQGSGELFF. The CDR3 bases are TGTGCCTGGAGTGCACAGGGCTCCGGGGAGCTGTTTTTT. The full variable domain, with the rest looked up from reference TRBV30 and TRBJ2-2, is SQTIHQWPATLVQPVGSPLSLECTVEGTSNPNLYWYRQAAGRGLQLLFYSVGIGQISSEVPQNLSASRPQDRQFILSSKKLLLSDSGFYLCAWSAQGSGELFFGEGSRLTVL.

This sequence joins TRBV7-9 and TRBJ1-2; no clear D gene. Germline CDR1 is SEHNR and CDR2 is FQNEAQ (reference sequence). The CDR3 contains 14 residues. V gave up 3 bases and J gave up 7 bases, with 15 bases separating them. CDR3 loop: CASSFPTQVGGYTF. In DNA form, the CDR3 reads TGTGCCAGCAGCTTTCCGACTCAAGTTGGTGGCTACACCTTC.

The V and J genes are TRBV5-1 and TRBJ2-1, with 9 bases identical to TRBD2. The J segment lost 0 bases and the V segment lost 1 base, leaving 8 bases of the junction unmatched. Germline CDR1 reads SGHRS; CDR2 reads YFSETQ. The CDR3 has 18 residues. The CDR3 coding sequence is TGCGCCAGCAGCTTGTCATTAGCGGGGGAGAGCTCCTACAATGAGCAGTTCTTC. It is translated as CASSLSLAGESSYNEQFF.

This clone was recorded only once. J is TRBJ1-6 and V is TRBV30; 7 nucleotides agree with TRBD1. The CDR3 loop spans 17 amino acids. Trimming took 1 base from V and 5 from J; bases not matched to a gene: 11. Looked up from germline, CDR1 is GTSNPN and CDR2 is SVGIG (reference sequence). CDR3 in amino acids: CAWSARDRGGHNSPLHF. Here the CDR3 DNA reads TGTGCCTGGAGTGCCCGGGACAGAGGGGGACATAATTCACCCCTCCACTTT.

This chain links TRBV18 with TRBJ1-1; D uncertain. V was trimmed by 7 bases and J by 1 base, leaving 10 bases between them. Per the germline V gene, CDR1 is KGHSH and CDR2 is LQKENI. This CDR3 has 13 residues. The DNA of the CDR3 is TGTGCCAGCTTCCCGACTAGGAACACTGAAGCTTTCTTT. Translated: CASFPTRNTEAFF.

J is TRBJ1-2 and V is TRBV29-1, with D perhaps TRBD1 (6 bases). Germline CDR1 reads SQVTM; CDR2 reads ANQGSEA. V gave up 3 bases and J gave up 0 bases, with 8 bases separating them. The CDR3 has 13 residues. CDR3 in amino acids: CSVEDSPNYGYTF. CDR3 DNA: TGCAGCGTTGAGGACAGCCCTAACTATGGCTACACCTTC.

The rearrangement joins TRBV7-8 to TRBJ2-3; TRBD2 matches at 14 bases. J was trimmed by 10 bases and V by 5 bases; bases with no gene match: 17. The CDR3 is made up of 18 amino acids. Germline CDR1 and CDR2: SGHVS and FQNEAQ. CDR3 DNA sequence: TGTGCCAGCAGCACACAGCGGGGACTAGCGGGAGACCGCGGGGCGCAGTATTTT. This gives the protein CASSTQRGLAGDRGAQYF.

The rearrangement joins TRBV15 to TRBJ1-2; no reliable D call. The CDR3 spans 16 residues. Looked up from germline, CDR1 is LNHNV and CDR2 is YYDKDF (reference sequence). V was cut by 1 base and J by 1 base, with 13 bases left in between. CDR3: CATSRGAGSINYGYTF. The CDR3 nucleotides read TGTGCCACCAGCAGAGGTGCAGGAAGCATTAACTATGGCTACACCTTC.

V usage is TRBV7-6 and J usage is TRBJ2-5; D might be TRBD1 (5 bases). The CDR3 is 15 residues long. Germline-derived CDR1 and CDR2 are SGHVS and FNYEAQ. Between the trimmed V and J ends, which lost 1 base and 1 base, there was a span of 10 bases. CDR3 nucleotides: TGTGCCAGCAGCTTAGGTGGAGACAGCCAAGAGACCCAGTACTTC. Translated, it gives CASSLGGDSQETQYF.

CDR3 sequence reads: CASSQDLAGGADTQYF. The DNA of the CDR3 is TGCGCCAGCAGCCAAGATCTGGCGGGGGGGGCGGATACGCAGTATTTT. The rearrangement joins TRBV4-1 to TRBJ2-3; 9 bases fit TRBD2. The CDR3 extends over 16 amino acids. V was clipped by 0 bases and J by 6 bases; unmatched bases: 7. The V gene's germline CDR1 is MGHRA and CDR2 YSYEKL.

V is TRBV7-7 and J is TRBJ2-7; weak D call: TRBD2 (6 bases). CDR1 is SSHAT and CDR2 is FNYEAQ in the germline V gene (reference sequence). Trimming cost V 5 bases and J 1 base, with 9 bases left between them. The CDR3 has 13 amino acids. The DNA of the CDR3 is TGTGCCAGCAGCCCGGGGGATTCCTACGAGCAGTACTTC. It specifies CASSPGDSYEQYF.

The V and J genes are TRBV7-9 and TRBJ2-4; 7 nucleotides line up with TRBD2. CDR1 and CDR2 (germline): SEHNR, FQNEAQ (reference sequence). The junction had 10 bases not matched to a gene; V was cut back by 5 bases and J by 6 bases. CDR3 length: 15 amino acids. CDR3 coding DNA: TGTGCCAGCAGCCTAAACTCCGGGGGGACAAACATTCAGTACTTC. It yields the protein CASSLNSGGTNIQYF.

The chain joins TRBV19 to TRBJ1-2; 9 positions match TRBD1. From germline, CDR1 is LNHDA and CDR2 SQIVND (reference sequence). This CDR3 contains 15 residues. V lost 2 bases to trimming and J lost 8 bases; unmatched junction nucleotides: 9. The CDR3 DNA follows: TGTGCCAGTAGTATAAACCCGGGACAGGGAACAGGCTACACCTTC. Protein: CASSINPGQGTGYTF. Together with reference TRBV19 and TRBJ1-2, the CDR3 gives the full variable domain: DGGITQSPKYLFRKEGQNVTLSCEQNLNHDAMYWYRQDPGQGLRLIYYSQIVNDFQKGDIAEGYSVSREKKESFPLTVTSAQKNPTAFYLCASSINPGQGTGYTFGSGTRLTVV.

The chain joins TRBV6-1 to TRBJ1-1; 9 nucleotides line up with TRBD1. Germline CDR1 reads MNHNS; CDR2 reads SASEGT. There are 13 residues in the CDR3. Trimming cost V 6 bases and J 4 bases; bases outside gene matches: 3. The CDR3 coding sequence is TGTGCCAGCAGGGACAGGGGTTTCACTGAAGCTTTCTTT. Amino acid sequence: CASRDRGFTEAFF.

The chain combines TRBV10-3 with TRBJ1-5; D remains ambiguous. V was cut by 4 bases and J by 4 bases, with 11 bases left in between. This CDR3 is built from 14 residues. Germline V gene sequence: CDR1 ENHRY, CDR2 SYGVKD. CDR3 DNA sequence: TGTGCCATCAGTGGGAACTCAGGTAATCAGCCCCAGCATTTT. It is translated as CAISGNSGNQPQHF.

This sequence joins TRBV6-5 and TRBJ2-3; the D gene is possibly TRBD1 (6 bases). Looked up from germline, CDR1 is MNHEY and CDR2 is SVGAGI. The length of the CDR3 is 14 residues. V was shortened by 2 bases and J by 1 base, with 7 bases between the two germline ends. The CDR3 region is CASSYGQRTDTQYF. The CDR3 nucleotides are TGTGCCAGCAGTTACGGACAGCGCACAGATACGCAGTATTTT.

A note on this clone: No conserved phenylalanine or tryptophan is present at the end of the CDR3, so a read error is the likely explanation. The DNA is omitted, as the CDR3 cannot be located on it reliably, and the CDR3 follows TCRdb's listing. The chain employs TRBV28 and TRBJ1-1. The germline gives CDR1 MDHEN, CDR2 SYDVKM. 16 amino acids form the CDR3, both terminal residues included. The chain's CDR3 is CASSRSTGVGLKESTT.

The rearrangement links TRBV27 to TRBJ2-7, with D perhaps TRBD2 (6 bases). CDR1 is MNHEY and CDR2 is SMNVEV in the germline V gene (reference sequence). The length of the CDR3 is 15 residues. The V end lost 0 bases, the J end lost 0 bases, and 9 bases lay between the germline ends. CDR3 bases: TGTGCCAGCAGTTTATCTGGGGGGTTCTCCTACGAGCAGTACTTC. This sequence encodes CASSLSGGFSYEQYF.

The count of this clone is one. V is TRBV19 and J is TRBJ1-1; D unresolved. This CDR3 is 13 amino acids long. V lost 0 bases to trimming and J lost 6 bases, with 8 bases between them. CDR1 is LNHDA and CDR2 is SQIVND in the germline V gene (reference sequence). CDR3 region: CASSIDRWAEAFF. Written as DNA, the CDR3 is TGTGCCAGTAGTATAGACAGATGGGCTGAAGCTTTCTTT.

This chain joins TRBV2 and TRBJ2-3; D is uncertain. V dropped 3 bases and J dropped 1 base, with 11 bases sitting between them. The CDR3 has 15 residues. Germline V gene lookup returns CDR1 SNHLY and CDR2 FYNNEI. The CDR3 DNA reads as TGTGCCAGCAGTGAGCGAGCTACGGGCACAGATACGCAGTATTTT. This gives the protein CASSERATGTDTQYF.

The CDR3 DNA is TGTGCCAGTAGTATGGGGAACGTTCCAAACTATGGCTACACCTTC. Translated, it gives CASSMGNVPNYGYTF. J is TRBJ1-2 and V is TRBV19, with D hard to call. V lost 3 bases, J lost 2 bases, and 13 bases lay in between. This CDR3 is built from 15 residues. Germline V gene data show CDR1 as LNHDA and CDR2 as SQIVND (reference sequence).